This T cell receptor beta chain emerged from a study of neoadjuvant anti-PD-1 for oral cavity cancer. Study in general: Before surgery, most patients got three to four biweekly 3 mg/kg nivolumab doses.

As for time point: after neoadjuvant nivolumab, at surgical resection. General study findings and limits: Expansion of preexisting intratumoral clones was suggested to aid response.

The sample holds a few counts of this clone. The target antigen is unknown. Between the trimmed V and J ends, which lost 5 bases and 4 bases, there was a span of 15 bases. This CDR3 contains 14 residues. CDR1 and CDR2 from the germline V gene are SGHDN and FVKESK. Using immunoSEQ multiplex PCR, the repertoire was profiled, and TCRdb retains in-frame clones only, with some absent. The data contain approximately 16,000 clones, roughly 34% of them singletons. The source of this sequence is a person between 40 and 79 years old with oral cavity squamous cell carcinoma. This material consisted of tumor tissue, taken after nivolumab (anti-PD-1) treatment. The chain recombines TRBV14 with TRBJ2-7; D is perhaps TRBD2 (6 bases). Written as DNA, the CDR3 is TGTGCCAGCAGCGGAATGGGGGGTCATTACGAGCAGTACTTC. It encodes CASSGMGGHYEQYF.